Many counts were recorded for the clone carrying this TCR beta chain. This sample was included in a study of read filtering for tumor transcriptome and immune sequencing. This library used approximately 370 ng RNA and molecular barcoded adaptors spanning alpha/delta and beta/gamma chains. TCRdb ran MiXCR on the reads and lists one entry per CDR3 protein. Among tens of thousands of distinct CDR3 sequences, 20% to 25% were seen once, and the ten largest hold roughly a sixth. CDR3 length equals 12 residues. Trimming left V 5 bases short and J 5 bases short, with 9 bases between. Germline V lookup: CDR1 SEHNR, CDR2 FQNEAQ (reference sequence).

The sequence derives from a donor aged 40 or older with multiple myeloma. Sequencing input: a population of CD138-negative cells sorted from bone marrow. The chain joins TRBV7-9 to TRBJ2-5; no clear D gene. CDR3 bases: TGTGCCAGCAGCCCGAATGGTGAGACCCAGTACTTC. Protein sequence: CASSPNGETQYF.